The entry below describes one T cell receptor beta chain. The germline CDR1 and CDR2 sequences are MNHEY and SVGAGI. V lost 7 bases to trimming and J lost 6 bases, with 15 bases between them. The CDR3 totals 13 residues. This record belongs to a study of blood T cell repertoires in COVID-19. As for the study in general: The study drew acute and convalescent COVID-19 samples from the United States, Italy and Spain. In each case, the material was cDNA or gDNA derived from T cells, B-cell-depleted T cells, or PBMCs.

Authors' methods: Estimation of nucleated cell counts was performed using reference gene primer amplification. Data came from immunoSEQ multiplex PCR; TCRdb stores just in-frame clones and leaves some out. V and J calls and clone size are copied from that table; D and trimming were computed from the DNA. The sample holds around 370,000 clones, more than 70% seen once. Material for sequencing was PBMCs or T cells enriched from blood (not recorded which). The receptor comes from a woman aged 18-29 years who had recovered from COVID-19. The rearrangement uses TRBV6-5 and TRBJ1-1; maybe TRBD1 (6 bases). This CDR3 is CASTPGGLAEAFF. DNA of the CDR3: TGTGCCAGCACCCCGGGGGGGCTGGCTGAAGCTTTCTTT.